This T cell receptor (beta chain) was retrieved from a study of glioma-infiltrating T cells after dendritic cell vaccination. Study-wide background: Patients received autologous tumor lysate-pulsed dendritic cell vaccination between about 2002 and 2012. General study results and limits: Few patients contributed both blood and tumor specimens.

This clone was counted once. What it binds is unknown. Relative to the germline gene, one junction end is altered; a read error may explain this. Clones were read by immunoSEQ multiplex PCR, and TCRdb kept only the in-frame ones, dropping some. The sample yields 80,000 to 100,000 clones, approximately 81% seen once. Germline V gene data show CDR1 as SGHTA and CDR2 as FQGTGA. The CDR3 consists of 19 residues. The V and J genes are TRBV7-3 and TRBJ2-5, with D possibly being TRBD1 (6 bases). Sequences were derived from blood, sampled before dendritic cell vaccination. The source is a human donor with glioblastoma. For the CDR3, the DNA is TGTGCCAGCAGCCTAACGACGGGACAAAGAAGTCTGGGTTTGGAGACCCAGTACTTC. Amino acids: CASSLTTGQRSLGLETQYF.